Below, one TCR beta chain is given with its context. Its specificity is not known. The CDR3 contains 16 residues. The source of the sample is a study of OX40 agonist ivuxolimab in advanced cancers. Study observations and caveats: The antigens recognized by the expanded peripheral T cells, that is their antigen specificity, were not determined. At doses 0.1 to 3.0 mg/kg, CD4+ and CD8+ clones expanded.

Repertoires were generated with immunoSEQ multiplex PCR, while TCRdb's copy carries only in-frame clones and drops some. This sample yields over 15,000 clones, of which under 90% are seen a single time; about 20% belongs to the top ten. The V gene is TRBV21-1, the J gene TRBJ2-1; the table's D gene call, TRBD2, was not cross checked with the DNA. TRBV21-1 is described as a pseudogene. The TCR comes from an adult with an advanced solid tumor such as melanoma, head and neck, liver or kidney cancer. The starting material was CD4+ or CD8+ T cells sorted from blood, obtained in a trial of the OX40 agonist ivuxolimab. The CDR3 protein is CASSTDTTSGYNEQFF. DNA for the CDR3: TGTGCCAGCAGCACCGATACGACTAGCGGGTACAATGAGCAGTTCTTC.